This TCR beta chain stems from a study of blood T cell repertoires in COVID-19. Study-level background: T cells, B-cell-depleted T cells, or PBMCs provided the cDNA or gDNA that served as material.

Sequenced by immunoSEQ multiplex PCR; TCRdb stores in-frame clones only, minus some. Among roughly 180,000 clones listed, over 75% were seen once. Cohort allocation depended upon clinical history that participants reported. The CDR3 totals 13 residues. V shed 4 bases and J shed 5 bases, with 11 bases lying between them. The germline CDR1 and CDR2 sequences are SGHTA and FQGNSA. Sequences were obtained from PBMCs or T cells enriched from blood (not recorded which). This rearrangement joins TRBV7-2 to TRBJ2-5; D gene ambiguous. The receptor's source is a woman between 40 and 55 years old with acute COVID-19. In nucleotides, the CDR3 is TGTGCCAGCAGCTCCGCCTTGCGGGAGACCCAGTACTTC. Its protein is CASSSALRETQYF.